This entry lists 10 T cell receptor beta chains sequenced from one sample in a study of prognosis after radiotherapy for stage I lung cancer. Two-round multiplex PCR amplified TCR beta CDR3 from genomic DNA. Individual primers that were specific to each TRBV and TRBJ gene served in first-round PCR. TCRdb re-analysed the multiplex PCR reads in MiXCR, keeping a single row per CDR3 protein. The sample includes tens of thousands of distinct CDR3 sequences, around half of them seen just once. Material: PBMCs, obtained before or after stereotactic body radiation therapy (not recorded which). The receptors derive from a donor older than 45 with non-small cell lung cancer.

About this clonotype itself: A far more abundant clone sits one base away, making this likely a read error. J is TRBJ2-1 and V is TRBV6-1; TRBD2 matches at 8 bases. The CDR3 is 16 amino acids. Per the germline V gene, CDR1 is MNHNS and CDR2 is SASEGT. The CDR3 protein is CAISRVLAATYNEQFF. CDR3 coding DNA: TGTGCCATCAGTCGAGTACTAGCGGCCACCTACAATGAGCAGTTCTTC.

In the case of this clonotype: Relative to the germline gene, one junction end is altered; a read error may explain this. The genes are TRBV9 and TRBJ2-6; D is uncertain. This CDR3 spans 15 amino acids. CDR1 and CDR2 from the germline V gene are SGDLS and YYNGEE. CDR3 sequence reads: CASSVGWSGSNVLTF. The CDR3 DNA sequence: TGTGCCAGCAGCGTAGGATGGTCTGGGTCCAACGTCCTGACTTTC.

This clonotype was counted a single time. At one end the junction does not follow the germline gene, possibly because of a read error. The rearrangement links TRBV9 to TRBJ2-2; perhaps TRBD2 as D (5 bases). Germline V CDR1 and CDR2: SGDLS, YYNGEE. CDR3 size: 16 residues. CDR3: CASTAVSPGLTGELLF. CDR3 nucleotide sequence: TGTGCCAGCACCGCGGTGTCCCCGGGGTTGACCGGGGAGCTGCTTTTT. The full variable domain, rest sourced from reference TRBV9 and TRBJ2-2, is DSGVTQTPKHLITATGQRVTLRCSPRSGDLSVYWYQQSLDQGLQFLIQYYNGEERAKGNILERFSAQQFPDLHSELNLSSLELGDSALYFCASTAVSPGLTGELLFGEGSRLTVL.

This clonotype was observed once. The chain links TRBV28 to TRBJ1-6, with D possibly TRBD1 on 6 matching bases. Per germline, CDR1 MDHEN and CDR2 SYDVKM. CDR3 length equals 12 residues. Trimming pared 6 bases from V and 12 bases from J, leaving 12 bases between. The CDR3 DNA follows: TGTGCCAGCAGCTATTCACAGGGACCCCTCCACTTT. Protein product: CASSYSQGPLHF.

The V and J genes are TRBV18 and TRBJ2-2; unclear D gene. Deletions cut 4 bases from V and 9 bases from J, with 6 bases between. This CDR3 is built from 11 residues. The germline gives CDR1 KGHSH, CDR2 LQKENI. CDR3 amino acids: CASSRFRELFF. The CDR3 coding sequence is TGTGCCAGCTCACGATTTCGGGAGCTGTTTTTT.

In its sample, this clonotype was seen many times. This sequence joins TRBV5-1 and TRBJ1-3, with 7 nucleotides matching TRBD1. Germline CDR1 and CDR2: SGHRS and YFSETQ. This CDR3 is built from 15 residues. With 4 bases clipped from V and 6 bases from J, the junction kept 10 bases outside the gene matches. The CDR3 DNA reads TGCGCCAGCAGCAGCCTCCCAGGGGGGGAAAACACCATATATTTT. It specifies CASSSLPGGENTIYF.

The chain has TRBV12-3 or TRBV12-4 and TRBJ2-2, with 8 bases aligning to TRBD1. Germline trimming cut 6 bases from V and 8 bases from J; bases unmatched to any gene: 11. This CDR3 spans 15 amino acids. This CDR3 reads CASRDETGDSGELFF. The CDR3 nucleotides are TGTGCCAGCAGGGACGAGACAGGGGATTCTGGGGAGCTGTTTTTT.

The chain joins TRBV28 to TRBJ2-5; D is possibly TRBD1 (6 bases). CDR1 and CDR2 (germline): MDHEN, SYDVKM. The V and J ends lost 6 bases and 5 bases respectively, with 19 bases between them. The CDR3 runs to 15 residues. The CDR3 bases are TGTGCCAGCAGCTACACAGGGAAATTCATGGAGACCCAGTACTTC. The encoded protein is CASSYTGKFMETQYF.

This clonotype has at least ten counts. The J gene is TRBJ1-3, the V gene TRBV30, with D perhaps TRBD1 (5 bases). This CDR3 region has 15 residues. Germline V gives CDR1 GTSNPN, CDR2 SVGIG (reference sequence). Deletions cut 0 bases from V and 4 bases from J, with 13 bases between. The CDR3 bases are TGTGCCTGGAGTGTATTCACAGGAGACGGAAACACCATATATTTT. Translating gives CAWSVFTGDGNTIYF.

This clonotype has a count of ten or more. V is TRBV28 and J is TRBJ2-7; TRBD1 agrees at 8 bases. The V segment lost 7 bases and the J segment 2 bases; nucleotides outside the gene matches: 7. The germline V gene encodes CDR1 MDHEN and CDR2 SYDVKM. The length of the CDR3 is 14 residues. CDR3 residues: CASINRGKTYEQYF. DNA for the CDR3: TGTGCCAGCATCAACAGGGGGAAGACCTACGAGCAGTACTTC.